Sequencing of this T cell receptor (beta chain) was carried out in a study of blood T cells in healthy people across ages. Study-wide results and caveats: Higher naive T cell percentage went strongly together with higher TCR beta diversity.

A remark on this clonotype: Antigen unknown.

This CDR3 is 15 amino acids long. Trimming pared 1 base from V and 4 bases from J, leaving 13 bases between. A second PCR of roughly 6 to 12 cycles used a sample-barcoded 5' primer and a J-beta primer mix. TCRdb processed the 5' RACE reads anew with MiXCR; each CDR3 protein has one entry. The profile shows 1.5 million to 2 million distinct CDR3 sequences, 39% of them singletons. The total RNA that was extracted per sample amounted to at least 5 micrograms. The rearrangement links TRBV12-3 or TRBV12-4 to TRBJ1-2; D ambiguous. The receptor was derived from a human donor in good health. The sample was blood. The CDR3 DNA reads as TGTGCCAGCAGTTTAGAGGAGGGAGGAAGCTATGGCTACACCTTC. Translated, it gives CASSLEEGGSYGYTF.